A selection of T cell receptor beta chains follows, all from one sample in a study of blood T cell repertoires in COVID-19. Produced via immunoSEQ multiplex PCR; TCRdb's table is partial and in-frame only. The sample shows around 300,000 clones, about 90% of them seen only once. The specimen was PBMCs or T cells enriched from blood (not recorded which). Source of these receptors: a woman aged 60 to 75 who had recovered from COVID-19. CDR3s leave out the opening cysteine and the closing phenylalanine or tryptophan. Each record gives: V gene, J gene, CDR3 protein.

V: TRBV9; J: TRBJ2-1; CDR3: ASSVTSGSYEQF
V: TRBV18; J: TRBJ2-5; CDR3: ASSLETGWEETQY
V: TRBV3-1/TRBV3-2; J: TRBJ1-4; CDR3: ASSQSGGYEKLF
V: TRBV10-1; J: TRBJ2-2; CDR3: ASLAVTGELF
V: TRBV5-1; J: TRBJ2-1; CDR3: ASGTSGIGYNEQF
V: TRBV28; J: TRBJ2-3; CDR3: ASSFTGTGDPDTQY
V: TRBV10-2; J: TRBJ1-3; CDR3: ASSGQGASGNTIY
V: TRBV27; J: TRBJ2-1; CDR3: ASTVGLAGPGEQF
V: TRBV5-8; J: TRBJ2-5; CDR3: ASSSAGGLQETQY
V: TRBV12-3/TRBV12-4; J: TRBJ2-7; CDR3: ASSPPSGEQY
V: TRBV15; J: TRBJ1-2; CDR3: ATSRQGSYGYT
V: TRBV29-1; J: TRBJ1-2; CDR3: SVSGVNGYT